Below are 32 T cell receptor beta chains sequenced from a single sample in a study of T cells in localized non-small cell lung cancer. Sequenced by immunoSEQ multiplex PCR; TCRdb stores in-frame clones only, minus some. The sample records 1,600 or so clones, approximately 15% being singletons. Sample: normal lung tissue next to the tumor, taken before any cancer treatment. These receptors were taken from a male donor aged 60 or over with stage III squamous cell lung carcinoma.

This clone is labeled as hyperexpanded (1% or more). This sequence joins TRBV15 and TRBJ1-1; 8 positions match TRBD1. The V gene's germline CDR1 is LNHNV and CDR2 YYDKDF (reference sequence). The V and J ends lost 0 bases and 6 bases, in that order; junction bases with no gene match: 3. The CDR3 runs to 14 residues. The CDR3 sequence is CATSRDRGHAEAFF. The CDR3 nucleotides are TGTGCCACCAGCAGAGACAGGGGGCATGCTGAAGCTTTCTTT.

This clone showed up just a few times. V usage is TRBV6-8 and J usage is TRBJ2-3; D unresolved. From germline, CDR1 is MNHGY and CDR2 SAAAGT. Trimming stripped 6 bases from V and 5 bases from J, with 12 bases between. This CDR3 spans 13 amino acids. The CDR3 bases are TGTGCCAGCAGGCAGGATGACGTAGATACGCAGTATTTT. Translation: CASRQDDVDTQYF.

This clone was counted only a few times. A read error may produce the germline difference seen at one junction end. The chain is built from TRBV11-3 and TRBJ2-2, with no clear D. This CDR3 is built from 16 residues. The V gene's germline CDR1 is SGHNT and CDR2 YENEEA. CDR3 region: CASSLRAREYTGELFF. Here the CDR3 DNA reads TGTGCTAGCAGTTTACGGGCCCGTGAATACACCGGGGAGCTGTTTTTT.

At least ten counts were recorded for this clone. The genes are TRBV11-3 and TRBJ2-7, with a possible D match to TRBD1 (5 bases). The V gene's germline CDR1 is SGHNT and CDR2 YENEEA. The V and J ends lost 3 bases and 1 base respectively, with 13 bases between them. There are 15 residues in the CDR3. The CDR3 nucleotides are TGTGCCAGCAGCTTGCTCCAGGGCGATTCCTACGAGCAGTACTTC. Translated, it gives CASSLLQGDSYEQYF. Full variable domain (outside the CDR3, taken from reference TRBV11-3 and TRBJ2-7): EAGVVQSPRYKIIEKKQPVAFWCNPISGHNTLYWYLQNLGQGPELLIRYENEEAVDDSQLPKDRFSAERLKGVDSTLKIQPAELGDSAVYLCASSLLQGDSYEQYFGPGTRLTVT.

By its share, this clone is medium-sized. The V call is TRBV11-3, the J call TRBJ2-5; TRBD2 matches at 8 bases. With 4 bases clipped from V and 9 bases from J, the junction kept 19 bases outside the gene matches. From germline, CDR1 is SGHNT and CDR2 YENEEA. CDR3 length: 17 residues. The CDR3 protein is CASSSSGGGGPLEPQYF. The CDR3 DNA sequence: TGTGCCAGCAGCTCCTCGGGAGGGGGGGGCCCGCTGGAGCCCCAGTACTTC.

This clone is medium-sized by share. The V call is TRBV11-3, the J call TRBJ1-1; D is uncertain. The CDR3 sequence is 16 residues long. CDR1 is SGHNT, CDR2 YENEEA, per germline. Trimming pared 2 bases from V and 5 bases from J, leaving 18 bases between. CDR3 DNA sequence: TGTGCCAGCAGCTTAAAATTGACTCAATTGGTTACTGAAGCTTTCTTT. It specifies CASSLKLTQLVTEAFF.

V usage is TRBV9 and J usage is TRBJ2-7, with 14 nucleotides matching TRBD2. The junction had 16 bases not matched to a gene; V was cut back by 5 bases and J by 6 bases. The CDR3 totals 18 residues. The V gene's germline CDR1 is SGDLS and CDR2 YYNGEE. CDR3 protein: CASSESGTSGGGLREQYF. The CDR3, as DNA: TGTGCCAGCAGTGAGTCTGGGACTAGCGGGGGAGGCCTTCGCGAGCAGTACTTC.

In this sample, this clone is medium-sized. The genes are TRBV11-3 and TRBJ2-3; a weak D match, TRBD2 (6 bases). This CDR3 has 14 residues. CDR1 SGHNT and CDR2 YENEEA come from the germline V gene. The V end was cut by 5 bases, the J end by 4 bases, with 13 bases between. In nucleotides, the CDR3 is TGTGCCAGCAGCCCGGGACTGCCTTCAGATACGCAGTATTTT. Translating it yields CASSPGLPSDTQYF.

This clone was detected only a few times. The chain uses TRBV11-3 and TRBJ2-1; a weak D match, TRBD2 (5 bases). This CDR3 comprises 14 residues. Trimming shortened V by 5 bases and J by 15 bases, and 23 bases separated the two germline ends. Germline CDR1 SGHNT, CDR2 YENEEA. CDR3 DNA sequence: TGTGCCAGCAGCCAACTGGGCGGACTGGAAAGGCGGTTCTTC. As protein: CASSQLGGLERRFF.

In this sample, this clone turned up a few times. This sequence joins TRBV9 and TRBJ1-4; 8 nucleotides match TRBD1. V shed 5 bases, J shed 7 bases, and the junction held 10 bases outside the gene matches. CDR1 and CDR2 from the germline V gene are SGDLS and YYNGEE. The CDR3 sequence is 15 residues long. CDR3 protein: CASSELRGRSEKLFF. For the CDR3, the DNA is TGTGCCAGCAGTGAGCTCAGGGGGCGGAGTGAAAAACTGTTTTTT.

This clone was detected only once. The chain is built from TRBV19 and TRBJ2-3; D call uncertain. Germline values: CDR1 LNHDA, CDR2 SQIVND (reference sequence). The CDR3 is made up of 14 amino acids. The V end lost 6 bases, the J end lost 4 bases, and 14 bases lay between the germline ends. The CDR3 region has the DNA TGTGCCAGTAGCCGGGCCTCTGTCGCAGATACGCAGTATTTT. As protein: CASSRASVADTQYF.

By share, this clone counts as medium-sized. V and J are TRBV11-3 and TRBJ1-1; D unclear. This CDR3 is 14 amino acids long. Trimming pared 5 bases from V and 4 bases from J, leaving 14 bases between. Per germline, CDR1 SGHNT and CDR2 YENEEA. The CDR3 protein is CASSPGWSGTEAFF. The CDR3 DNA sequence: TGTGCCAGCAGCCCCGGCTGGTCGGGCACTGAAGCTTTCTTT.

This chain uses TRBV9 with TRBJ2-7; D call uncertain. The V gene's germline CDR1 is SGDLS and CDR2 YYNGEE. V lost 4 bases, J lost 1 base, and 15 bases lay in between. This CDR3 has 15 amino acids. The DNA of the CDR3 is TGTGCCAGCAGCCCACGCGATCGGTATTCCTACGAGCAGTACTTC. Amino acids: CASSPRDRYSYEQYF.

This clone is labeled as large (0.1 to 1%). J is TRBJ1-3 and V is TRBV28; a weak D match, TRBD1 (6 bases). The germline gives CDR1 MDHEN, CDR2 SYDVKM. The V end was cut by 7 bases, the J end by 5 bases, with 12 bases between. This CDR3 is 13 amino acids long. The CDR3 DNA is TGTGCCAGCAACGGGGGCGGAAGAAACACCATATATTTT. Translated: CASNGGGRNTIYF.

The V and J genes are TRBV2 and TRBJ1-5, with a possible D match to TRBD1 (5 bases). Germline CDR1 is SNHLY and CDR2 is FYNNEI. The V end was cut by 8 bases, the J end by 3 bases, with 17 bases between. The CDR3 runs to 15 residues. In nucleotides, the CDR3 is TGTGCCAGCGGCAGGGAAGCGAGCTTCAATCAGCCCCAGCATTTT. It specifies CASGREASFNQPQHF.

The CDR3 loop is CASSKQGDSYEQYF. CDR3 sequence (DNA): TGCGCCAGCAGTAAGCAAGGGGACTCCTACGAGCAGTACTTC. The chain is built from TRBV5-1 and TRBJ2-7, with a weak D call TRBD1 (5 bases). This CDR3 has 14 residues. V was clipped by 5 bases and J by 0 bases, with 12 bases between them. The germline V gene encodes CDR1 SGHRS and CDR2 YFSETQ.

This clone showed up just a few times. This chain uses TRBV9 with TRBJ2-7, with D perhaps TRBD1 (6 bases). Germline V gives CDR1 SGDLS, CDR2 YYNGEE. The ends were cut back, 3 bases at V and 4 bases at J, with 8 bases in the middle. This CDR3 spans 12 amino acids. CDR3: CASSGDRYEQYF. DNA for the CDR3: TGTGCCAGCAGCGGAGACAGGTACGAGCAGTACTTC.

This clone was observed a few times. The V call is TRBV28, the J call TRBJ1-6; perhaps TRBD1 as D (5 bases). The CDR3 spans 15 residues. Germline V CDR1 and CDR2: MDHEN, SYDVKM. V gave up 6 bases and J gave up 5 bases, with 14 bases separating them. The CDR3 spells CASSSGAADNSPLHF. The CDR3 nucleotides read TGTGCCAGCAGCTCCGGGGCAGCAGATAATTCACCCCTCCACTTT.

This clone was observed a few times. The rearrangement links TRBV11-3 to TRBJ2-3; D remains unclear. Germline V gene lookup returns CDR1 SGHNT and CDR2 YENEEA. The CDR3 has 15 residues. Trimming removed 5 bases at V and 0 bases at J, with 12 bases between. The CDR3 reads CASSRQRTSTDTQYF. CDR3 DNA sequence: TGTGCCAGCAGCCGCCAGCGCACTAGCACAGATACGCAGTATTTT.

The chain uses TRBV19 and TRBJ1-2, with a possible D match to TRBD1 (5 bases). The V end was cut by 11 bases, the J end by 7 bases, with 23 bases between. Germline assignment: CDR1 LNHDA and CDR2 SQIVND (reference sequence). This CDR3 has 14 amino acids. The CDR3 here is CAASFEGKGFGYTF. CDR3 DNA sequence: TGTGCCGCCTCGTTCGAGGGGAAGGGCTTTGGCTACACCTTC.

CDR3 amino acids: CASSLVRGYGEKLFF. CDR3 bases: TGTGCCAGCAGCTTAGTTAGGGGGTATGGGGAAAAACTGTTTTTT. The chain couples TRBV11-3 to TRBJ1-4; perhaps TRBD1 as D (6 bases). Germline CDR1 is SGHNT and CDR2 is YENEEA. Trimming removed 1 base from V and 8 bases from J, with 14 bases in between. This CDR3 has 15 residues. Full variable domain (outside the CDR3, taken from reference TRBV11-3 and TRBJ1-4): EAGVVQSPRYKIIEKKQPVAFWCNPISGHNTLYWYLQNLGQGPELLIRYENEEAVDDSQLPKDRFSAERLKGVDSTLKIQPAELGDSAVYLCASSLVRGYGEKLFFGSGTQLSVL.

This clone is classed as medium-sized. CDR3: CATATGGTEAFF. The CDR3 DNA reads as TGTGCCACCGCGACAGGGGGCACTGAAGCTTTCTTT. J is TRBJ1-1 and V is TRBV6-8; 9 bases match TRBD1. Germline V gene data show CDR1 as MNHGY and CDR2 as SAAAGT. V lost 10 bases and J lost 4; bases outside the gene matches: 4. The CDR3 extends over 12 amino acids.

This clone was picked up a small number of times. The gene calls are TRBV5-1 and TRBJ2-1; no reliable D call. The length of the CDR3 is 15 residues. Trimming left V 1 base short and J 4 bases short, with 12 bases between. CDR1 and CDR2 from the germline V gene are SGHRS and YFSETQ. For the CDR3, the DNA is TGCGCCAGCAGCTTGTTGGGTCCGGGTTACAATGAGCAGTTCTTC. It is translated as CASSLLGPGYNEQFF.

The chain links TRBV11-3 to TRBJ2-5; tentatively, D is TRBD2 (5 bases). V was clipped by 5 bases and J by 0 bases, with 19 bases between them. The germline gives CDR1 SGHNT, CDR2 YENEEA. The CDR3 loop spans 17 amino acids. The CDR3 sequence: CASSNRQALEDQETQYF. In nucleotides, the CDR3 is TGTGCCAGCAGCAACCGGCAGGCCCTGGAGGACCAAGAGACCCAGTACTTC.

The rearrangement links TRBV9 to TRBJ1-1; D is uncertain. CDR3 length equals 12 residues. Germline CDR1 is SGDLS and CDR2 is YYNGEE. With 7 bases removed from V and 0 bases from J, the gap between germline ends came to 7 bases. CDR3 DNA: TGTGCCAGCGCAGGCTTGAACACTGAAGCTTTCTTT. Protein: CASAGLNTEAFF.

This clone was observed a handful of times. The rearrangement uses TRBV15 and TRBJ2-6; D gene unclear. Germline V gene sequence: CDR1 LNHNV, CDR2 YYDKDF (reference sequence). CDR3 length: 18 residues. With 1 base removed from V and 0 bases from J, the gap between germline ends came to 13 bases. The CDR3 region is CATSRGGSSSSGANVLTF. CDR3 DNA sequence: TGTGCCACCAGCAGAGGAGGCAGTTCTAGCTCTGGGGCCAACGTCCTGACTTTC.

The gene calls are TRBV28 and TRBJ2-2; D not certain. The V end was cut by 6 bases, the J end by 3 bases, with 11 bases between. Germline loops: CDR1 MDHEN, CDR2 SYDVKM. The CDR3 length is 14 residues. The CDR3 reads CASRPSLDTGELFF. For the CDR3, the DNA is TGTGCCAGCAGGCCTTCTCTGGACACCGGGGAGCTGTTTTTT.

This clone was detected only a few times. J is TRBJ2-7 and V is TRBV19; tentatively, D is TRBD1 (6 bases). The CDR3 has 13 residues. Trimming removed 4 bases at V and 3 bases at J, with 10 bases between. Germline assignment: CDR1 LNHDA and CDR2 SQIVND (reference sequence). The CDR3 sequence is CASSTRTDYEQYF. The CDR3 DNA sequence: TGTGCCAGTAGTACCCGGACAGACTACGAGCAGTACTTC.

Relative to its sample, this clone is medium-sized. For the CDR3, the DNA is TGTGCCAGCAGCCCCGGGGACTCTAGCACAGATACGCAGTATTTT. It encodes CASSPGDSSTDTQYF. This chain joins TRBV11-3 and TRBJ2-3, with D tentatively TRBD2 (6 bases). V was trimmed by 5 bases and J by 0 bases, leaving 12 bases between them. The CDR3 length is 15 residues. Germline values: CDR1 SGHNT, CDR2 YENEEA.

The chain recombines TRBV29-1 with TRBJ1-1; possibly TRBD1 for D (5 bases). This CDR3 has 14 residues. Trimming stripped 5 bases from V and 5 bases from J, with 18 bases between. CDR1 and CDR2 (germline): SQVTM, ANQGSEA. The CDR3 loop is CSVLTAQLGTEAFF. CDR3 coding DNA: TGCAGCGTTTTGACAGCCCAGTTGGGGACTGAAGCTTTCTTT.

V usage is TRBV9 and J usage is TRBJ1-1; D is unclear. Germline values: CDR1 SGDLS, CDR2 YYNGEE. Trimming removed 2 bases from V and 0 bases from J, with 11 bases in between. There are 15 residues in the CDR3. CDR3 nucleotides: TGTGCCAGCAGCGTCCAAACCAAAATGAACACTGAAGCTTTCTTT. This translates into CASSVQTKMNTEAFF.

Here the CDR3 DNA reads TGTGCCAGCAGACCCGCAGGGGCCACAGATACGCAGTATTTT. Translating it yields CASRPAGATDTQYF. This chain joins TRBV28 and TRBJ2-3, with a possible D match to TRBD1 (6 bases). This CDR3 is 14 amino acids long. The germline V gene encodes CDR1 MDHEN and CDR2 SYDVKM. Trimming removed 6 bases from V and 2 bases from J, with 12 bases in between.